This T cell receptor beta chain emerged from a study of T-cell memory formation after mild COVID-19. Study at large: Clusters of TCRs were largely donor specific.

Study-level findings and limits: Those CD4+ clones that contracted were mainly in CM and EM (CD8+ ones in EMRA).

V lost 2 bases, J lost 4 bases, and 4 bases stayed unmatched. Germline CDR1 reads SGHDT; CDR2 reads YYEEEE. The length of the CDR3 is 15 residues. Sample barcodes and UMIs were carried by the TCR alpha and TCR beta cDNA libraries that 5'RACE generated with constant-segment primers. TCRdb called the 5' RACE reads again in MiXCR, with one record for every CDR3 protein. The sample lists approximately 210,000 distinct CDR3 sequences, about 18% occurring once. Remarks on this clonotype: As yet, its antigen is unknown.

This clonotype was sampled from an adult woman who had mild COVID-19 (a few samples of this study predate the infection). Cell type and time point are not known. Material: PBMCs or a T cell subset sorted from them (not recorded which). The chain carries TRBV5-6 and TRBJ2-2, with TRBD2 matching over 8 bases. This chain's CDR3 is CASSLAGAFTGELFF. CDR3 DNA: TGTGCCAGCAGCTTAGCGGGGGCCTTCACCGGGGAGCTGTTTTTT.